These T cell receptor beta chains were read from a single sample in a study of cytomegalovirus exposure and HLA in healthy donors. Assay used: immunoSEQ multiplex PCR; TCRdb lists only in-frame clones, some missing. The sample carries about 140,000 clones, roughly three quarters recorded once. The specimen was PBMCs. These receptors were obtained from a male donor in good health and CMV-seronegative. Each CDR3 is given with its conserved first and last residue. Each record gives: clone size, CDR3 length, D gene, V gene, J gene, CDR3 DNA, CDR3 protein. A D gene is named only where the DNA matches it firmly. Clone sizes are given selectively: once, few, many, or a class where the clone is expanded.

.	17	TRBD2	TRBV9	TRBJ2-2	TGTGCCAGCAGCGTACTGGCGCGGGGCGGGAGGGCCGGGGAGCTGTTTTTT	CASSVLARGGRAGELFF
.	15	TRBD2	TRBV5-4	TRBJ2-7	TGTGCCAGCAGCACCCGGACTAGCGGGGGGATCGAGCAGTACTTC	CASSTRTSGGIEQYF
.	16	.	TRBV7-2	TRBJ1-3	TGTGCCAGCAGCTTAGAAGCGGGCTACAGGGGAAACACCATATATTTT	CASSLEAGYRGNTIYF
.	17	TRBD2	TRBV19	TRBJ2-3	TGTGCCAGTAGTAAAGGGGGGACTAGCGGTAGCACAGATACGCAGTATTTT	CASSKGGTSGSTDTQYF
.	15	TRBD1	TRBV30	TRBJ2-1	TGTGCCTGGAGTGTACTTCAGGGGGCTATCGCCGAGCAGTTCTTC	CAWSVLQGAIAEQFF
.	15	.	TRBV29-1	TRBJ2-2	TGCAGCGTTGAAGGGGTAGAGGGTTACACCGGGGAGCTGTTTTTT	CSVEGVEGYTGELFF
.	15	TRBD2	TRBV7-2	TRBJ2-7	TGTGCCAGCTCGAGGGCTAGCGGACGCGGCTACGAGCAGTACTTC	CASSRASGRGYEQYF
.	14	.	TRBV10-3	TRBJ2-7	TGTGCCATCAGTGAGACAGGATTGGGCTACGAGCAGTACTTC	CAISETGLGYEQYF
.	12	.	TRBV27	TRBJ2-7	TGTGCCAGCAGTTCAGATACCTACGAGCAGTACTTC	CASSSDTYEQYF
.	15	.	TRBV18	TRBJ2-1	TGTGCCAGCTCACCCGACTCCGGCTCCTACAATGAGCAGTTCTTC	CASSPDSGSYNEQFF
.	11	.	TRBV28	TRBJ1-1	TGTGCCAGCAGTTTTGAGGGAAAGGCTTTCTTT	CASSFEGKAFF
.	16	TRBD1	TRBV5-1	TRBJ1-6	TGCGCCAGCAGTTCCACAGGGGAGCTCCATAATTCACCCCTCCACTTT	CASSSTGELHNSPLHF
few	13	TRBD1	TRBV30	TRBJ1-2	TGTGCCTGGGACAGGGGGCCCAACTATGGCTACACCTTC	CAWDRGPNYGYTF
few	12	.	TRBV9	TRBJ2-1	TGTGCCAGCAGCGTAGCTGGCCATGAGCAGTTCTTC	CASSVAGHEQFF
.	16	.	TRBV21-1	TRBJ1-2	TGTGCCAGCAGCAAAGAGGGACAGGGGGCGGTAGATGGCTACACCTTC	CASSKEGQGAVDGYTF
.	13	.	TRBV5-4	TRBJ1-1	TGTGCCAGCAGCTATGACAGACACACTGAAGCTTTCTTT	CASSYDRHTEAFF
few	16	.	TRBV7-9	TRBJ1-1	TGTGCCAGCAGCTTAAAGGGAACAGGCGGTGCCACTGAAGCTTTCTTT	CASSLKGTGGATEAFF
.	14	TRBD1	TRBV6-5	TRBJ2-5	TGTGCCAGCAGTGACAGGGACACTGAGGCGACCCAGTACTTC	CASSDRDTEATQYF
few	14	TRBD1	TRBV5-1	TRBJ1-4	TGCGCCAGCAGCTCGCGACAGGGGTTTGAAAAACTGTTTTTT	CASSSRQGFEKLFF
.	15	.	TRBV19	TRBJ1-6	TGTGCCAGTAGCCTCGGGGTCTCCTATAATTCACCCCTCCACTTT	CASSLGVSYNSPLHF
.	12	.	TRBV7-2	TRBJ2-7	TGTGCCAGCAGCTTAAATTCGGACGAGCAGTACTTC	CASSLNSDEQYF
.	12	.	TRBV28	TRBJ2-7	TGTGCCAGCTGCGGTCGGATGAGCGAGCAGTACTTC	CASCGRMSEQYF
few	14	.	TRBV10-3	TRBJ1-5	TGTGCCATCAGTGAGTCGTCCTTGTTAGAGCCCCAGCATTTT	CAISESSLLEPQHF
.	17	.	TRBV4-1	TRBJ1-2	TGCGCCAGCAGCCAAGATCTACGGACAGCCCCTCACTATGGCCACACCTTC	CASSQDLRTAPHYGHTF
.	14	.	TRBV29-1	TRBJ1-2	TGCAGCGTTGTAGGGCAGGGCGGCGGCTATGGCTACACCTTC	CSVVGQGGGYGYTF
.	15	.	TRBV9	TRBJ1-4	TGTGCCAGCAGCGTAGATGACACTTGGAGGGAAAAACTGTTTTTT	CASSVDDTWREKLFF
.	13	TRBD1	TRBV5-6	TRBJ2-1	TGTGCCAGCAGCTTCGATGGACAGGGCCAGCAGTTCTTC	CASSFDGQGQQFF
once	15	.	TRBV7-9	TRBJ1-1	TGTTCCAGCAGCTTGGGGCGACAGATGAACACTGAAGCTTTCTTT	CSSSLGRQMNTEAFF
.	15	.	TRBV5-1	TRBJ1-1	TGCGCCAGCACGGCGGCGGGGGAAGGGTACACTGAAGCTTTCTTT	CASTAAGEGYTEAFF
.	15	TRBD1	TRBV30	TRBJ1-5	TGTGCCTGGAGTACCGGGACAGGGGGTTTTCAGCCCCAGCATTTT	CAWSTGTGGFQPQHF
once	12	.	TRBV30	TRBJ1-2	TGTGCCTGGTTGAGATCTAACTATGGCTACACCTTC	CAWLRSNYGYTF
few	17	TRBD1	TRBV28	TRBJ1-1	TGTGCCAGCAGTTTAGGGGGACAGGGCCTAACCTTCACTGAAGCTTTCTTT	CASSLGGQGLTFTEAFF
.	15	.	TRBV6-1	TRBJ1-6	TGTGCCAGCAGTTGGTCAGGGGTGACTTATTCACCCCTCCACTTT	CASSWSGVTYSPLHF
.	17	TRBD2	TRBV9	TRBJ2-1	TGTGCCAGCAGCGTCCGAATTTCGGGACTAGCCCACAATGAGCAGTTCTTC	CASSVRISGLAHNEQFF
.	15	.	TRBV7-9	TRBJ1-1	TGTGCCAGCAGCACACCCAGGGGTGAGAGCACTGAAGCTTTCTTT	CASSTPRGESTEAFF
.	16	TRBD1	TRBV6-7	TRBJ2-5	TGTGCCAGCAGCCGGAAGGGGGCCCCGTACCAAGAGACCCAGTACTTC	CASSRKGAPYQETQYF
.	16	TRBD2	TRBV5-4	TRBJ2-5	TGTGCCAGCAGCTTGTTGAGCGGGGAGGTAGGAGAGACCCAGTACTTC	CASSLLSGEVGETQYF
.	14	TRBD1	TRBV28	TRBJ2-7	TGTGCCAGCAGTTTCGGGACAGTCTCCTACGAGCAGTACTTC	CASSFGTVSYEQYF
.	15	.	TRBV6-5	TRBJ1-3	TGTGCCAGCAGTTACTCAGCAGGCTCTGGAAACACCATATATTTT	CASSYSAGSGNTIYF
.	19	TRBD2	TRBV7-6	TRBJ2-1	TGTGCCAGCAGCACACCCGGGACTAGCGGGGGTAGCTCCTACAATGAGCAGTTCTTC	CASSTPGTSGGSSYNEQFF
few	16	TRBD2	TRBV5-4	TRBJ2-3	TGCGCCAGCAGCCAAGATCTAGCGGGAGGGCCAGATACGCAGTATTTT	CASSQDLAGGPDTQYF
.	15	TRBD1	TRBV7-9	TRBJ2-1	TGTGCCAGCAGCGATAGACAGGGGCGCGAGGATGAGCAGTTCTTC	CASSDRQGREDEQFF
.	13	.	TRBV6-6	TRBJ2-5	TGTGCCAGCAGTTACTCGGCCCACGAGACCCAGTACTTC	CASSYSAHETQYF
.	12	.	TRBV6-6	TRBJ2-7	TGTGCCAGCAGTTACGACAGTTACGAGCAGTACTTC	CASSYDSYEQYF
.	11	.	TRBV20-1	TRBJ2-5	TGCAGTGCCACAGGACGGGAGACCCAGTACTTC	CSATGRETQYF
.	14	.	TRBV7-9	TRBJ2-3	TGTGCCAGCAGTCCAGGTATTTCCACAGATACGCAGTATTTT	CASSPGISTDTQYF
.	17	.	TRBV27	TRBJ2-6	TGTGCCAGCAGTCGAGGCAGCGATTACTCTGGGGCCAACGTCCTGACTTTC	CASSRGSDYSGANVLTF